These T cell receptor beta chains were read from a single sample in a study of cytomegalovirus exposure and HLA in healthy donors. Assay used: immunoSEQ multiplex PCR; TCRdb lists only in-frame clones, some missing. The profile shows about 160,000 clones, approximately 96% of them singletons. Specimen: PBMCs. The receptors originated from a woman between 18 and 29 years old in good health and CMV-seronegative. The CDR3 runs from the conserved cysteine through the conserved F or W. D genes are given only for firm matches. The size of a clone is reported for some rows only, either as once, few or many, or as a class for expanded clones.

J,size,V,D,DNA,CDR3
TRBJ1-1,NA,TRBV11-2,TRBD1,TGTGCCAGCAGCCGAAACTCACCCGGGGGAACAGGGGGCTTTGAAGCTTTCTTT,CASSRNSPGGTGGFEAFF
TRBJ2-3,NA,TRBV5-1,NA,TGCGCCAGCAGCGGCCCCACAGATACGCAGTATTTT,CASSGPTDTQYF
TRBJ2-2,NA,TRBV29-1,TRBD1,TGCAGCGTAGACAGGGGATCGAACACCGGGGAGCTGTTTTTT,CSVDRGSNTGELFF
TRBJ2-2,NA,TRBV6-6,NA,TGTGCCAGCAGTTACTCGACATTCTCGAACACCGGGGAGCTGTTTTTT,CASSYSTFSNTGELFF
TRBJ2-5,NA,TRBV4-3,NA,TGCGCCAGCAGCCGAACAGGGTTAGAGACCCAGTACTTC,CASSRTGLETQYF
TRBJ2-7,NA,TRBV10-3,TRBD1,TGTGCCATCAGTGAGATTGACAGGGGGGCAGGAGAGCAGTACTTC,CAISEIDRGAGEQYF
TRBJ1-3,NA,TRBV9,NA,TGTGCCAGCAGCGTAGGGGACTACTCTGGAAACACCATATATTTT,CASSVGDYSGNTIYF
TRBJ2-1,NA,TRBV6-6,NA,TGTGCCAGCAGACCCGACCGGGCGGGCTCCTACAATGAGCAGTTCTTC,CASRPDRAGSYNEQFF
TRBJ1-6,once,TRBV5-6,TRBD1,TGTGCCAGCAGCTTGCGTCGGACAGGACGCTCCTATAATTCACCCCTCCACTTT,CASSLRRTGRSYNSPLHF
TRBJ2-7,NA,TRBV19,NA,TGTGCCAGTAGTTACAGATCTTTCTACGAGCAGTACTTC,CASSYRSFYEQYF
TRBJ2-2,NA,TRBV6-5,TRBD2,TGTGCCAGCCATGGCGGGGGGGGGACCGGGGAGCTGTTTTTT,CASHGGGGTGELFF
TRBJ2-2,NA,TRBV5-1,NA,TGCGCCAGCAGCTTGCAGACTTCCGGCCTTAACACCGGGGAGCTGTTTTTT,CASSLQTSGLNTGELFF
TRBJ1-6,NA,TRBV6-5,NA,TGTGCCAGCACACAGATCTATAATTCACCCCTCCACTTT,CASTQIYNSPLHF
TRBJ2-3,NA,TRBV7-8,TRBD1,TGTGCCAGCAGCCTCCAGGGCAGGGGGCCAGATACGCAGTATTTT,CASSLQGRGPDTQYF
TRBJ2-1,NA,TRBV18,TRBD2,TGTGCCAGCTCTGGACTAGCGGGGGCTAGTGAGCAGTTCTTC,CASSGLAGASEQFF
TRBJ2-5,once,TRBV4-3,NA,TGCGCCAGCAGCCAGCCAACAGAAGTTCAAGAGACCCAGTACTTC,CASSQPTEVQETQYF
TRBJ2-2,NA,TRBV5-1,TRBD1,TGCGCCAGCAGCACCGGGGACAGGAACACCGGGGAGCTGTTTTTT,CASSTGDRNTGELFF
TRBJ2-2,NA,TRBV29-1,NA,TGCAGCGTCGACCGGGCCGGGGAGCTGTTTTTT,CSVDRAGELFF
TRBJ2-7,once,TRBV27,TRBD1,TGTGCCAGCAGTCACCTTATCCGGACAGGGGTAACCTCCTACGAGCAGTACTTC,CASSHLIRTGVTSYEQYF
TRBJ2-2,NA,TRBV7-8,TRBD1,TGTGCCAGCAGCTTGACAGGGGAAACCGGGGAGCTGTTTTTT,CASSLTGETGELFF
TRBJ1-5,NA,TRBV30,TRBD1,TGTGCCTGGAGTCCGCGGGACAGGGTAAGCAATCAGCCCCAGCATTTT,CAWSPRDRVSNQPQHF
TRBJ1-2,NA,TRBV6-1,NA,TGTGCCAGCAGTGAAATCCAGTTTAACTATGGCTACACCTTC,CASSEIQFNYGYTF